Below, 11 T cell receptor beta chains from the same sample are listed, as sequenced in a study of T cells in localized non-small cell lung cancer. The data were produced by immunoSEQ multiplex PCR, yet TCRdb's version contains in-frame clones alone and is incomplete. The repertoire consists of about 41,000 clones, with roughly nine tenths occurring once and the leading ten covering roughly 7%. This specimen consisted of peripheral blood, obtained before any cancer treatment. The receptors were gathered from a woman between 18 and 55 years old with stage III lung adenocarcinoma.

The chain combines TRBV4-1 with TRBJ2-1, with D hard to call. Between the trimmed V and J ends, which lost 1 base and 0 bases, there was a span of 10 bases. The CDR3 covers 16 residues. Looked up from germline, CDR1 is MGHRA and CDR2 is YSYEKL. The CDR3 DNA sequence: TGCGCCAGCAGCCAAGTCAACTTGGTCTCCTACAATGAGCAGTTCTTC. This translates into CASSQVNLVSYNEQFF.

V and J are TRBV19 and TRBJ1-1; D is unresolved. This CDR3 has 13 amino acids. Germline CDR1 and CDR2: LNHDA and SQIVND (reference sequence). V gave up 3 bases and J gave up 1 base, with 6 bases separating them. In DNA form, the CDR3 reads TGTGCCAGTAGTATCGCACCGAACACTGAAGCTTTCTTT. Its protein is CASSIAPNTEAFF.

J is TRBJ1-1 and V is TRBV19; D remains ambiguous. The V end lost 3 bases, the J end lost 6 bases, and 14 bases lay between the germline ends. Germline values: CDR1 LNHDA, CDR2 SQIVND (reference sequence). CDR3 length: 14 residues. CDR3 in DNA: TGTGCCAGTAGTATGGTCGGGAATAGGGCTGAAGCTTTCTTT. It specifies CASSMVGNRAEAFF.

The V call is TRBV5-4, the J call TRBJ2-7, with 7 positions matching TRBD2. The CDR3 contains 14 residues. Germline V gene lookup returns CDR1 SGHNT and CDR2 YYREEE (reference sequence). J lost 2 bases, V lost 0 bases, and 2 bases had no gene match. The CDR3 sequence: CASSLVGLAYEQYF. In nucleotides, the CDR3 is TGTGCCAGCAGCTTGGTCGGACTAGCCTACGAGCAGTACTTC.

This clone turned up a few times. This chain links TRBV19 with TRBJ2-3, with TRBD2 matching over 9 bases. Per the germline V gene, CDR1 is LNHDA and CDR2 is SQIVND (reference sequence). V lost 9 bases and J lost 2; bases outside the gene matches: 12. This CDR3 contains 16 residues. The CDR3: CASRKASGVSTDTQYF. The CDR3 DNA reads TGTGCCAGCCGGAAGGCTAGCGGGGTCTCCACAGATACGCAGTATTTT.

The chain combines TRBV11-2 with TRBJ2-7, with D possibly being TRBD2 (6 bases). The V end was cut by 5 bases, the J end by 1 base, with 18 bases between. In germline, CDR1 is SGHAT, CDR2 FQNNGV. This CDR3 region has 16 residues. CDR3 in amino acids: CASSRIGGRTSYEQYF. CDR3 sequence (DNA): TGTGCCAGCAGCCGAATCGGAGGGCGGACGTCCTACGAGCAGTACTTC.

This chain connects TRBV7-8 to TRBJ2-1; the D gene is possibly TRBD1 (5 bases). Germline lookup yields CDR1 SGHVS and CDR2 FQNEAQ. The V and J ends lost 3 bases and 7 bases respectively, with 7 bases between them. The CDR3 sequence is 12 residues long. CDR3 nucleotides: TGTGCCAGCAGCTTTACAGGTAATGAGCAGTTCTTC. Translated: CASSFTGNEQFF.

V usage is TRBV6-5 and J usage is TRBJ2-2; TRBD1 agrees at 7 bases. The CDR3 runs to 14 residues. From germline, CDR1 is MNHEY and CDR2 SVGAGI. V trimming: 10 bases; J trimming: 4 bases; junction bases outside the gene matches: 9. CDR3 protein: CATLPGGGTGELFF. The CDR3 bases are TGTGCCACCCTACCAGGGGGTGGCACCGGGGAGCTGTTTTTT.

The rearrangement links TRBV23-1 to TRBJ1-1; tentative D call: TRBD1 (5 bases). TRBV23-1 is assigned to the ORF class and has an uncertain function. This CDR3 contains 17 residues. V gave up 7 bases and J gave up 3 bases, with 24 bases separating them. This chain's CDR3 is CASTPVEQGVDYTEAFF. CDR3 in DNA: TGCGCCAGCACCCCTGTAGAGCAGGGCGTAGATTACACTGAAGCTTTCTTT.

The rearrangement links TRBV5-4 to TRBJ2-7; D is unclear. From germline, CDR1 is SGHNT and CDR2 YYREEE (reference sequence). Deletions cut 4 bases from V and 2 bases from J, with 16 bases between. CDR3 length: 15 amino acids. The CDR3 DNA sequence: TGTGCCAGCAGCCTGAATGCCATCTTTCCCTACGAGCAGTACTTC. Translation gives CASSLNAIFPYEQYF.

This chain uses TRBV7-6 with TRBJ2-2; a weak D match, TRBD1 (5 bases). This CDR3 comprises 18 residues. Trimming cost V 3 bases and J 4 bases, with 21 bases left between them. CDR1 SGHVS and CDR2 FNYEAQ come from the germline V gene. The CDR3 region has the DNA TGTGCCAGCAGCTTCTACCCAATAGGTCAGGGCCCCACCGGGGAGCTGTTTTTT. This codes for CASSFYPIGQGPTGELFF.